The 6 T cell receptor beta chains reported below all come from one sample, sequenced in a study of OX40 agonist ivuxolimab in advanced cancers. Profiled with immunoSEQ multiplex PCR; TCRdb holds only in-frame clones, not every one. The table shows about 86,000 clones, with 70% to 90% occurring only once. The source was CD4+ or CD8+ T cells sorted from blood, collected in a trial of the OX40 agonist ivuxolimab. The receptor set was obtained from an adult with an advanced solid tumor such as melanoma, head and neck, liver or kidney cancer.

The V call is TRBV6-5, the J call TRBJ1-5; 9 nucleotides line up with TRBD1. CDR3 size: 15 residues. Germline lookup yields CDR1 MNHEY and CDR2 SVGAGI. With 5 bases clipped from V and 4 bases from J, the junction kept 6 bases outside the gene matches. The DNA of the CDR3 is TGTGCCAGCAGTACCTCCGGGACAGGGAATCAGCCCCAGCATTTT. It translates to CASSTSGTGNQPQHF.

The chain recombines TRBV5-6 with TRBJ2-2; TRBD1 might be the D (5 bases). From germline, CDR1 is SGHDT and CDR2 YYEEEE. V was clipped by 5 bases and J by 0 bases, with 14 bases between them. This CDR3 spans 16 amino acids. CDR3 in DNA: TGTGCCAGCAGTCCTACAGGTTCCGCGAACACCGGGGAGCTGTTTTTT. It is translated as CASSPTGSANTGELFF.

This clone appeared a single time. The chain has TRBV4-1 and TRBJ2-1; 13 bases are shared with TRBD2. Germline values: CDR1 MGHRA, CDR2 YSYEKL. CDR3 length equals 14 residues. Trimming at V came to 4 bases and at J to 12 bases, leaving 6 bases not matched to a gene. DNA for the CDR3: TGCGCCAGCAGCCCCCCGGGACTAGCGGGGAGGCAGTTCTTC. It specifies CASSPPGLAGRQFF.

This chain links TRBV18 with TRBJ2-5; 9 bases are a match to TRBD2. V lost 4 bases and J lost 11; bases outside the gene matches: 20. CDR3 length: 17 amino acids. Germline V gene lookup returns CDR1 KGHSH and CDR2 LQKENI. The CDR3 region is CASSLRSGAGGPTEQYF. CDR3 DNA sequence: TGTGCCAGCTCACTCCGTTCGGGAGCGGGGGGACCTACAGAGCAGTACTTC.

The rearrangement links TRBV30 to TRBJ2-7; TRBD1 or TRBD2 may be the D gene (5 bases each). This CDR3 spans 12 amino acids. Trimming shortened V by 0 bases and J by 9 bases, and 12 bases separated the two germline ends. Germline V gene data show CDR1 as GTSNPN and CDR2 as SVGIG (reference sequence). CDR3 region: CAWSVHKGRQYF. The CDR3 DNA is TGTGCCTGGAGTGTACATAAGGGGAGGCAGTACTTC.

This CDR3 is CASSPQELSGNTIYF. DNA for the CDR3: TGCGCCAGCAGCCCCCAGGAGCTCTCTGGAAACACCATATATTTT. The V call is TRBV4-1, the J call TRBJ1-3; no definite D call. Trimming pared 4 bases from V and 0 bases from J, leaving 10 bases between. Germline V gives CDR1 MGHRA, CDR2 YSYEKL. This CDR3 spans 15 amino acids.